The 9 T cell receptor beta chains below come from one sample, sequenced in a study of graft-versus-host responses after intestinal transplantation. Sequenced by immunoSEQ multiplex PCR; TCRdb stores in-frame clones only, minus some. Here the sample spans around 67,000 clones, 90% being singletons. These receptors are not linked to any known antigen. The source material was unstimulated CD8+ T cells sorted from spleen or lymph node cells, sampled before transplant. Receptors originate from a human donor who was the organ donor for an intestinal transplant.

In DNA, the CDR3 is TGTGCCAGCAGCTTAAGGGGGCTCTCTGGGGCCAACGTCCTGACTTTC. It encodes CASSLRGLSGANVLTF. This chain uses TRBV7-2 with TRBJ2-6; 7 bases line up with TRBD1. There are 16 residues in the CDR3. V lost 2 bases to trimming and J lost 0 bases; unmatched junction nucleotides: 1. The germline gives CDR1 SGHTA, CDR2 FQGNSA.

CDR3: CASSPRRQNPVYEQYV. The CDR3 DNA follows: TGTGCCAGCTCACCACGGAGACAGAACCCGGTCTACGAGCAGTACGTC. The chain links TRBV18 to TRBJ2-7; D is perhaps TRBD1 (5 bases). Between the trimmed V and J ends, which lost 1 base and 3 bases, there was a span of 16 bases. CDR1 is KGHSH and CDR2 is LQKENI in the germline V gene. The CDR3 has 16 residues.

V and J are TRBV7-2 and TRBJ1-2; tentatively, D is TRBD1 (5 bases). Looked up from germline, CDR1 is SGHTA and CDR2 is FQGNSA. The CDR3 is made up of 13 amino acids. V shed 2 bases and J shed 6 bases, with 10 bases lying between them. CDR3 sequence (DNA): TGTGCCAGCAGCTTATGGGCAGGGAATGGCTACACCTTC. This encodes CASSLWAGNGYTF.

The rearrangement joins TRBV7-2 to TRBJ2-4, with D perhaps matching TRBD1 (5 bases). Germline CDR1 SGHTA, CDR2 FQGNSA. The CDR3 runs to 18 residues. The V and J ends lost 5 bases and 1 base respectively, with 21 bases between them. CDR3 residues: CASSPGREQDAAKNIQYF. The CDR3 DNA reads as TGTGCCAGCAGCCCTGGGCGAGAACAGGACGCGGCCAAAAACATTCAGTACTTC.

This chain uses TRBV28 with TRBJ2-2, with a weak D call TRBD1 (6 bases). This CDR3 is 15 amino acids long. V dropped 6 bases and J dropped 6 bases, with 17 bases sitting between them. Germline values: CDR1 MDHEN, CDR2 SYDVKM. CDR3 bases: TGTGCCAGCAGCCGAATAATGGACAGTGCCGGGGAGCTGTTTTTT. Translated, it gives CASSRIMDSAGELFF.

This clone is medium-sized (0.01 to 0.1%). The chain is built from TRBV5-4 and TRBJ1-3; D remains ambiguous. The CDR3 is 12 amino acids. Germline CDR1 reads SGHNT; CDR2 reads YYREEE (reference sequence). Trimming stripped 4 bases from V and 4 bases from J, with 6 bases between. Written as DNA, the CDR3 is TGTGCCAGCAGCCGGGAAGGAAACACCATATATTTT. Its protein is CASSREGNTIYF.

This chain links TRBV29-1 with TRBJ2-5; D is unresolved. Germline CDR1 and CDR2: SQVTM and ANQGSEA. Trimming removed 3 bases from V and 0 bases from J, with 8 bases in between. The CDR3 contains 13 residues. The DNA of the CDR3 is TGCAGCGTTGAGTGGCAGTACCAAGAGACCCAGTACTTC. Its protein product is CSVEWQYQETQYF.

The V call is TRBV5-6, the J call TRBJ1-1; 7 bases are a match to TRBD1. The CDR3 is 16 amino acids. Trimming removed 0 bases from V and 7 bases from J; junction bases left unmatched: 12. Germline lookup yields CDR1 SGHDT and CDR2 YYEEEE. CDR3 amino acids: CASSLGGTVAAFEAFF. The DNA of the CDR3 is TGTGCCAGCAGCTTGGGAGGGACAGTCGCAGCCTTTGAAGCTTTCTTT. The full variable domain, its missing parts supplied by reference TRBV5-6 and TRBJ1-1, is DAGVTQSPTHLIKTRGQQVTLRCSPKSGHDTVSWYQQALGQGPQFIFQYYEEEERQRGNFPDRFSGHQFPNYSSELNVNALLLGDSALYLCASSLGGTVAAFEAFFGQGTRLTVV.

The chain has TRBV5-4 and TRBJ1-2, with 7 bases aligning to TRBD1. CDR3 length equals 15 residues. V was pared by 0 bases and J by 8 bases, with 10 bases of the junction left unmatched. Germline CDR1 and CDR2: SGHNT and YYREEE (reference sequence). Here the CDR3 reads CASSLADDRVNGYTF. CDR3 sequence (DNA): TGTGCCAGCAGCTTGGCAGATGACAGGGTAAACGGCTACACCTTC.